This T cell receptor beta chain derives from a study of T cell responses to AZD1222 COVID-19 vaccine. The overall study: Analyses pooled second doses at about 4 or about 12 weeks.

General study points: Females made up more of the donors, who were largely white British, and clonal diversity may have come out too low. When two AZD1222 doses had been given, Spike-specific TCR breadth and depth rose.

The germline V gene has CDR1 LNHDA and CDR2 SQIVND (reference sequence). The CDR3 runs 18 residues. With 4 bases clipped from V and 9 bases from J, the junction kept 15 bases outside the gene matches. Clones were read by immunoSEQ multiplex PCR, and TCRdb kept only the in-frame ones, dropping some. The sample consists of some 150,000 clones, 85% to 95% of them appearing once. Points on this clone: Its antigen remains unknown.

The sample consisted of peripheral blood, taken on day 0 of AZD1222 vaccination. The origin of this receptor is an adult in good health. This chain connects TRBV19 to TRBJ2-1; 13 nucleotides agree with TRBD2. The CDR3: CASSNRLAGGFIAGEQFF. CDR3 sequence (DNA): TGTGCCAGTAGTAATCGACTAGCGGGGGGTTTTATCGCGGGTGAGCAGTTCTTC.